Below are 4 T cell receptor beta chains sequenced from a single sample in a study of blood T cell repertoires in COVID-19. Only in-frame clones appear in the TCRdb table, and some are missing; sequencing was by immunoSEQ multiplex PCR. The sample comprises 100,000 or so clones, 70% to 80% of which are singletons, and about 9.6% rests with the top ten. Sequencing used peripheral blood. The receptors come from a man in his fifties or sixties with active or convalescent COVID-19.

This chain uses TRBV4-1 with TRBJ1-5, with D perhaps matching TRBD1 (5 bases). CDR3 length equals 14 residues. Per the germline V gene, CDR1 is MGHRA and CDR2 is YSYEKL. Trimming took 4 bases from V and 4 from J, leaving 11 bases between them. CDR3 DNA sequence: TGCGCCAGCAGCCTCGGGGCGGGAAATCAGCCCCAGCATTTT. Amino acids: CASSLGAGNQPQHF.

The chain joins TRBV18 to TRBJ2-1, with a weak D call TRBD2 (6 bases). The V and J ends lost 4 bases and 4 bases respectively, with 14 bases between them. There are 15 residues in the CDR3. In germline, CDR1 is KGHSH, CDR2 LQKENI. Here the CDR3 DNA reads TGTGCCAGCTCACGTACACGGGAGAGATACAATGAGCAGTTCTTC. Its protein is CASSRTRERYNEQFF.

The rearrangement links TRBV6-1 to TRBJ2-7; 7 bases align to TRBD1. The CDR3 has 16 residues. Per the germline V gene, CDR1 is MNHNS and CDR2 is SASEGT. The junction had 11 bases not matched to a gene; V was cut back by 3 bases and J by 3 bases. The CDR3 loop reads CASSDPRQGMDYEQYF. CDR3 DNA sequence: TGTGCCAGCAGTGACCCACGACAGGGAATGGACTACGAGCAGTACTTC.

The chain employs TRBV9 and TRBJ1-4; 9 bases fit TRBD1. Germline trimming cut 3 bases from V and 8 bases from J; bases unmatched to any gene: 8. The CDR3 loop spans 15 amino acids. Germline V gives CDR1 SGDLS, CDR2 YYNGEE. DNA of the CDR3: TGTGCCAGCAGCGACGGGACAGGGACGAGGGAAAAACTGTTTTTT. Translating it yields CASSDGTGTREKLFF.